In this sample, the clone carrying this TCR beta chain turned up once. Patients at the Seattle site were enrolled during active infection and followed longitudinally. The CDR3 runs 13 residues. V lost 4 bases and J 7 bases, leaving 14 bases between the germline ends. CDR1 and CDR2 (germline): SGHNT, YYREEE (reference sequence). Original methodology: Amplification from reference gene primers served as the basis for estimated nucleated cell counts. The method was immunoSEQ multiplex PCR; TCRdb's version includes in-frame clones alone and lacks a portion of them. The V and J calls and clone size come from that table; D and trimming were worked out from the DNA. The data show about 170,000 clones, more than 75% seen once. The data were obtained in a study of blood T cell repertoires in COVID-19. In the study overall: The samples span acute and convalescent COVID-19 from the United States, Italy and Spain. PBMCs, B-cell-depleted T cells, or T cells were the source of the cDNA or gDNA that made up the material.

The chain carries TRBV5-4 and TRBJ1-2; perhaps TRBD1 as D (6 bases). This receptor was identified in a man aged 18-30 years with COVID-19, enrolled during active disease. The sequencing input was peripheral blood. The CDR3 nucleotides read TGTGCCAGCAGCACAGACTACAGGGTTGGCTACACCTTC. It encodes CASSTDYRVGYTF.